This TCR beta chain came from a study of T cells after yellow fever vaccination (dated by TCRdb to between 2019 and 2020). Regarding the research as a whole: The SMART-Seq v4 Ultra Low Input RNA kit was used to prepare libraries from fractions with low cell numbers. To follow T-cell clones before and after primary and booster YFV17D yellow fever vaccination, bulk TCR alpha and beta repertoires were sequenced over time. Two healthy male donors, one aged 18 to 29 and one aged 30 to 40 years, were included in the cohort. Blood was drawn at multiple timepoints before and after primary and secondary immunization, with bulk PBMC replicates and cell subsets isolated.

TCR cDNA was synthesized by 5'RACE template switching, through which a universal primer site and unique molecular identifiers were introduced. cDNA synthesis was primed from both the TCR alpha and TCR beta constant segments. Library amplification involved two PCR steps, and the second step added sample barcodes and sequencing adapters. Libraries were sequenced on Illumina HiSeq 2500 (2x100 bp) or NovaSeq (2x150 bp). The paper's data handling went like this. MIGEC was used to demultiplex reads and collapse the reads into UMI consensus sequences, and MiXCR was used for V(D)J alignment. Clonotypes responding to the vaccine were identified with edgeR on replicate PBMC samples, with the criteria of FDR below 0.01 and a log2 fold change above 5 up to day 15. Bulk clonotypes were assigned CD4 or CD8 identity according to which sequenced CD4 or CD8 repertoire held them at higher abundance. TCRdb applied fastp at Q25 and MiXCR to the public reads, then kept only in-frame beta chains. Merged by CDR3 protein, the rows form single entries marked with the most common genes and DNA. The V and J calls follow TCRdb's processing rather than the paper's. This sample has approximately 550,000 distinct CDR3 sequences in its table, and approximately 12% of those were observed once. The ten largest clones add up to around 15% of the sample.

Looking up the germline V gene (reference sequence) yields CDR1 LNHDA and CDR2 SQIVND. V sheds 3 bases and J sheds 1 base, leaving 12 bases between their ends. Spanning cysteine to phenylalanine, the CDR3 consists of 15 amino acids. Left in the record is the CDR3 DNA by itself, 45 bases read in frame from the first base. Here is what the overall study found, with its caveats: Compared with the primary T-cell response, the secondary T-cell response was faster but weaker, reaching its peak on day 5 rather than on day 15. A small fraction of clonotypes appeared in both the CD4 and CD8 compartments, likely as a result of convergent recombination. Because only a couple of donors were included in the study, the extent to which the findings can be generalized is limited. Computational filtering was required because FACS-sorted repertoires could contain abundant contaminating clonotypes from the bulk population. After the booster, most clones that had expanded after primary vaccination were detected again (around 97% of CD4 and roughly nine tenths of CD8), suggesting broad maintenance of memory.

This specimen's treatment or condition label, per the study, means: live attenuated yellow fever vaccine strain. At each blood-draw timepoint, two biological replicates of bulk PBMCs were obtained. PBMCs were isolated from peripheral blood using a standard Ficoll-Paque protocol. TriZol was used to extract RNA from bulk PBMCs, CD4 and CD8 fractions, and dextramer-positive and dextramer-negative fractions. This clonotype was counted many times. Its antigen is still unknown. Base qualities are not at hand, and no much larger clone is one base apart. The chain links TRBV19 with TRBJ1-1; tentative D gene TRBD1, with 6 bases matching. Sequencing used PBMCs, obtained on the day of the yellow fever booster vaccination. The TCR comes from a man aged 25 to 45 who received the YFV17D yellow fever vaccine. In nucleotide form, the sequence is TGTGCCAGTAGTATGGCAGGGGTGACGAACACTGAAGCTTTCTTT. The resulting protein is CASSMAGVTNTEAFF.